This TCR beta chain derives from a study of control samples from healthy donors and cancer patients. The germline V and J ends were trimmed by 3 bases and 6 bases, with 14 bases remaining between them. Germline V lookup: CDR1 LNHDA, CDR2 SQIVND (reference sequence). The CDR3 spans 14 residues. Produced via immunoSEQ multiplex PCR; TCRdb's table is partial and in-frame only. This table has roughly 120,000 clones, roughly 90% appearing once. V and J are TRBV19 and TRBJ1-1; TRBD1 is a possible D gene (6 bases). Sequencing was carried out using blood. The origin of this receptor is a woman aged 18-29 years in good health. CDR3 nucleotides: TGTGCCAGTAGTATGACAGGAAGGGGCTCTGAAGCTTTCTTT. Its translation: CASSMTGRGSEAFF.